These 30 T cell receptor beta chains were sequenced from one sample in a study of STAT5B mutations in CD4+ large granular lymphocyte leukemia. Here immunoSEQ multiplex PCR was the method, and the copy in TCRdb shows in-frame clones only, minus some. In the table there are 25,000 to 35,000 clones, less than 90% of which are singletons. Material for sequencing was CD4+ T cells from blood buffy coats. The origin of the receptors is a human donor in good health.

About this clone: An end of the junction does not agree with germline; a read error may underlie this. The chain has TRBV7-9 and TRBJ2-3; 13 nucleotides match TRBD2. Germline V lookup: CDR1 SEHNR, CDR2 FQNEAQ (reference sequence). This CDR3 region has 14 residues. CDR3 region: CASSLGTSGSPVDF. CDR3 DNA sequence: TGTGCCAGCAGCTTAGGGACTAGCGGGAGCCCGGTGGATTTT.

CDR3 amino acids: CASSFGGETQYF. The CDR3, as DNA: TGTGCCAGCAGCTTCGGGGGGGAGACCCAGTACTTC. The gene calls are TRBV11-2 and TRBJ2-5; 7 bases align to TRBD2. CDR3 size: 12 residues. After removal of 3 bases from V and 5 bases from J, the junction contained 0 bases not matched to a gene. CDR1 is SGHAT, CDR2 FQNNGV, per germline.

This clone occurred once. The V gene is TRBV7-9, the J gene TRBJ1-2, with 7 bases identical to TRBD1. The V and J ends lost 5 bases and 8 bases, in that order; junction bases with no gene match: 11. The CDR3 has 14 amino acids. CDR1 is SEHNR and CDR2 is FQNEAQ in the germline V gene (reference sequence). The CDR3 protein is CASSPSGTARGYTF. The DNA for the CDR3 is TGTGCCAGCAGCCCATCCGGGACAGCAAGGGGCTACACCTTC.

The chain employs TRBV10-1 and TRBJ1-4; D remains ambiguous. The CDR3 runs to 15 residues. CDR1 WNHNN and CDR2 SYGVQD come from the germline V gene (reference sequence). Trimming stripped 3 bases from V and 4 bases from J, with 12 bases between. In DNA form, the CDR3 reads TGCGCCAGCAGTGAATCGAGTGGTGGTAATGAAAAACTGTTTTTT. Amino acids: CASSESSGGNEKLFF.

The chain carries TRBV29-1 and TRBJ1-2, with TRBD1 as a possible D gene (6 bases). V dropped 4 bases and J dropped 3 bases, with 9 bases sitting between them. The CDR3 length is 12 residues. CDR1 is SQVTM, CDR2 ANQGSEA, per germline. The CDR3 here is CSVVRGDYGYTF. The CDR3 region has the DNA TGCAGCGTTGTTAGGGGGGACTATGGCTACACCTTC.

J is TRBJ2-1 and V is TRBV11-1; 9 positions agree with TRBD2. V shed 0 bases and J 7 bases; nucleotides not matched to a gene: 7. Germline-derived CDR1 and CDR2 are SGHAT and FQDESV (reference sequence). CDR3 length equals 16 residues. The CDR3 DNA follows: TGTGCCAGCAGCTTAGCGTTAGCGGGAGCATTGAATGAGCAGTTCTTC. Translated, it gives CASSLALAGALNEQFF.

Only one count was recorded for this clone. The V call is TRBV6-1, the J call TRBJ2-5, with D possibly TRBD2 on 5 matching bases. Germline CDR1 MNHNS, CDR2 SASEGT. The CDR3 covers 13 residues. V was shortened by 0 bases and J by 7 bases, with 9 bases between the two germline ends. The CDR3 sequence is CASSEAGMWTQYF. DNA for the CDR3: TGTGCCAGCAGTGAAGCCGGGATGTGGACCCAGTACTTC.

The chain recombines TRBV19 with TRBJ1-4; no clear D gene. The length of the CDR3 is 15 residues. V gave up 6 bases and J gave up 8 bases, with 19 bases separating them. Germline-derived CDR1 and CDR2 are LNHDA and SQIVND (reference sequence). CDR3 in DNA: TGTGCCAGTAGCACCGGACGGGCGCATTTGGAAAAACTGTTTTTT. Its translation: CASSTGRAHLEKLFF.

The chain recombines TRBV6-6 with TRBJ1-1, with TRBD1 identical over 9 bases. Germline V CDR1 and CDR2: MNHNY, SVGAGI (reference sequence). With V trimmed by 5 bases and J by 0 bases, 4 bases remained unmatched. This CDR3 is built from 15 residues. CDR3 sequence: CASSQWTGVNTEAFF. CDR3 DNA sequence: TGTGCCAGCAGTCAGTGGACAGGGGTGAACACTGAAGCTTTCTTT.

The gene calls are TRBV27 and TRBJ2-7; possibly TRBD1 for D (6 bases). The CDR3 runs 15 residues. V was shortened by 5 bases and J by 1 base, with 15 bases between the two germline ends. CDR1 and CDR2 (germline): MNHEY, SMNVEV (reference sequence). The CDR3 bases are TGTGCCAGCAGTCGTGAGGGCAGGGGTTCCTACGAGCAGTACTTC. Encoded protein: CASSREGRGSYEQYF.

CDR3 loop: CASSETVQTQYF. CDR3 DNA: TGTGCCAGCAGTGAAACGGTCCAGACCCAGTACTTC. V and J are TRBV6-1 and TRBJ2-5; the D is unclear. Germline CDR1 is MNHNS and CDR2 is SASEGT. Deletions cut 2 bases from V and 6 bases from J, with 7 bases between. The CDR3 contains 12 residues.

The chain joins TRBV4-1 to TRBJ2-3; D is uncertain. The germline V gene encodes CDR1 MGHRA and CDR2 YSYEKL. This CDR3 spans 16 amino acids. Trimming shortened V by 0 bases and J by 0 bases, and 10 bases separated the two germline ends. The CDR3 protein is CASSQEGRSSTDTQYF. The CDR3 DNA sequence: TGCGCCAGCAGCCAAGAGGGCAGGTCTAGCACAGATACGCAGTATTTT.

J is TRBJ2-3 and V is TRBV27, with TRBD2 identical over 7 bases. Per the germline V gene, CDR1 is MNHEY and CDR2 is SMNVEV (reference sequence). The CDR3 runs to 17 residues. The trim removed 0 bases at V and 4 bases at J, leaving 10 bases unmatched. The CDR3 sequence: CASSLSRSAGAPDTQYF. The CDR3 DNA reads as TGTGCCAGCAGTTTATCGAGGAGCGCGGGAGCCCCAGATACGCAGTATTTT.

This sequence joins TRBV7-2 and TRBJ1-1; TRBD1 is a possible D gene (5 bases). Germline CDR1 reads SGHTA; CDR2 reads FQGNSA. Trimming cost V 7 bases and J 4 bases, with 16 bases left between them. The CDR3 has 14 amino acids. The CDR3 reads CASTPGGFGTEAFF. The CDR3 nucleotides are TGTGCCAGCACCCCCGGGGGGTTTGGCACTGAAGCTTTCTTT.

J is TRBJ2-7 and V is TRBV19; 11 bases line up with TRBD1. Germline CDR1 is LNHDA and CDR2 is SQIVND (reference sequence). The CDR3 length is 15 residues. The trim removed 6 bases at V and 3 bases at J, leaving 7 bases unmatched. CDR3 loop: CASSTGQGAFYEQYF. The DNA of the CDR3 is TGTGCCAGTAGCACTGGACAGGGGGCGTTCTACGAGCAGTACTTC.

This clone has just one count. CDR3 in DNA: TGTGCCAGCAGTGCGGACAGGGCCTACTATGGCTACACCTTC. Translated: CASSADRAYYGYTF. V is TRBV6-1 and J is TRBJ1-2; TRBD1 agrees at 8 bases. The CDR3 is 14 amino acids. Germline loops: CDR1 MNHNS, CDR2 SASEGT. J was trimmed by 3 bases and V by 4 bases; bases with no gene match: 4.

This chain joins TRBV5-1 and TRBJ1-2; a weak D match, TRBD1 (6 bases). This CDR3 is built from 16 residues. Trimming took off 4 bases at V and 0 bases at J, with 16 bases between the two ends. CDR1 is SGHRS, CDR2 YFSETQ, per germline. CDR3 region: CASSTNQGTSNYGYTF. The CDR3 DNA reads as TGCGCCAGCAGCACGAACCAGGGGACATCTAACTATGGCTACACCTTC.

The chain employs TRBV4-2 and TRBJ2-4; possible D gene TRBD2, 5 bases. From germline, CDR1 is LGHNA and CDR2 YNFKEQ. The CDR3 totals 12 residues. Trimming stripped 4 bases from V and 8 bases from J, with 9 bases between. The CDR3 DNA follows: TGTGCCAGCAGCCCAGGAGGAGACATTCAGTACTTC. This codes for CASSPGGDIQYF.

The gene calls are TRBV2 and TRBJ2-1; D unclear. This CDR3 contains 15 residues. Germline V gene lookup returns CDR1 SNHLY and CDR2 FYNNEI. Trimming stripped 8 bases from V and 7 bases from J, with 21 bases between. CDR3 nucleotide sequence: TGTGCCAGCGCCCTTTTTAGGGCCTCAATGAATGAGCAGTTCTTC. It encodes CASALFRASMNEQFF.

The V call is TRBV29-1, the J call TRBJ2-1, with 8 bases aligning to TRBD1. CDR1 and CDR2 (germline): SQVTM, ANQGSEA. V dropped 4 bases and J dropped 8; count of bases not matched to a gene: 10. This CDR3 contains 14 residues. CDR3: CSVGPRTGIDEQFF. CDR3 bases: TGCAGCGTTGGGCCAAGGACAGGGATTGATGAGCAGTTCTTC.

This clone has just one count. The chain has TRBV20-1 and TRBJ2-5; D uncertain. Between the trimmed V and J ends, which lost 7 bases and 5 bases, there was a span of 11 bases. The germline V gene encodes CDR1 DFQATT and CDR2 SNEGSKA (reference sequence). The CDR3 totals 11 residues. The CDR3 loop is CSGHRAETQYF. In DNA form, the CDR3 reads TGCAGTGGCCATCGGGCGGAGACCCAGTACTTC.

V usage is TRBV6-5 and J usage is TRBJ1-5; 7 nucleotides match TRBD1. The length of the CDR3 is 14 residues. J lost 6 bases, V lost 4 bases, and 6 bases had no gene match. CDR1 is MNHEY and CDR2 is SVGAGI in the germline V gene. CDR3 bases: TGTGCCAGCAGTTCACAGGGGAAAGGTCAGCCCCAGCATTTT. It translates to CASSSQGKGQPQHF.

V usage is TRBV2 and J usage is TRBJ2-5; 7 bases are a match to TRBD2. CDR3 size: 15 residues. With 6 bases clipped from V and 5 bases from J, the junction kept 12 bases outside the gene matches. Germline CDR1 and CDR2: SNHLY and FYNNEI. The CDR3 nucleotides read TGTGCCAGCAGCAACAGCCCGGGGGGACGGGAGACCCAGTACTTC. The encoded protein is CASSNSPGGRETQYF.

A few counts support this clone. The gene calls are TRBV7-9 and TRBJ2-1; unclear D gene. With 2 bases removed from V and 7 bases from J, the gap between germline ends came to 15 bases. CDR1 is SEHNR and CDR2 is FQNEAQ in the germline V gene (reference sequence). This CDR3 has 15 amino acids. CDR3 residues: CASSLLWGLYNEQFF. The CDR3 DNA follows: TGTGCCAGCAGCTTATTATGGGGTTTGTATAATGAGCAGTTCTTC.

The genes are TRBV2 and TRBJ2-5, with 8 bases identical to TRBD2. Per germline, CDR1 SNHLY and CDR2 FYNNEI. The CDR3 runs 13 residues. The V and J ends lost 4 bases and 5 bases, in that order; junction bases with no gene match: 3. DNA of the CDR3: TGTGCCAGCAGTGGGGGACTAGTGGAGACCCAGTACTTC. This encodes CASSGGLVETQYF.

The chain recombines TRBV12-5 with TRBJ2-1, with 11 bases aligning to TRBD2. This CDR3 spans 16 amino acids. Germline CDR1 and CDR2: LGHNT and FRNRAP. The trim removed 0 bases at V and 3 bases at J, leaving 1 base unmatched. The CDR3 is CASGLVSGRVYNEQFF. The CDR3 nucleotides are TGTGCTAGTGGTTTGGTTAGCGGGAGGGTCTACAATGAGCAGTTCTTC.

V and J are TRBV5-1 and TRBJ2-5; D is uncertain. The CDR3 totals 14 residues. The germline V gene encodes CDR1 SGHRS and CDR2 YFSETQ. V lost 0 bases and J lost 2, with 8 bases in between. CDR3 region: CASSLVASQETQYF. The CDR3 DNA follows: TGCGCCAGCAGCTTGGTCGCTTCTCAAGAGACCCAGTACTTC.

V usage is TRBV6-6 and J usage is TRBJ2-1, with 13 nucleotides matching TRBD2. The CDR3 runs to 16 residues. The trim removed 6 bases at V and 4 bases at J, leaving 6 bases unmatched. From germline, CDR1 is MNHNY and CDR2 SVGAGI (reference sequence). The CDR3 is CASSTSGRAIYNEQFF. CDR3 in DNA: TGTGCCAGCAGCACTAGCGGGAGGGCTATATACAATGAGCAGTTCTTC.

The rearrangement links TRBV19 to TRBJ2-1; TRBD1 matches at 8 bases. Germline assignment: CDR1 LNHDA and CDR2 SQIVND (reference sequence). V shed 4 bases, J shed 8 bases, and the junction held 7 bases outside the gene matches. The CDR3 is 14 amino acids. The chain's CDR3 is CASSSRDRSDEQFF. The CDR3 region has the DNA TGTGCCAGTAGTAGCCGGGACAGGTCCGATGAGCAGTTCTTC.

This rearrangement joins TRBV13 to TRBJ2-3; D is unresolved. The CDR3 is 13 residues long. Trimming cost V 4 bases and J 0 bases, with 5 bases left between them. The V gene's germline CDR1 is PRHDT and CDR2 FYEKMQ (reference sequence). The CDR3 region has the DNA TGTGCCAGCAGCTCACCTAGCACAGATACGCAGTATTTT. Residues: CASSSPSTDTQYF.